This TCR beta chain was profiled in a study of blood T cell repertoires in COVID-19. Study-wide context: Acute and convalescent COVID-19 specimens originated in the United States, Italy and Spain.

Cohorts were determined from participant-reported clinical history. In the original processing: Reference gene primers were amplified, and this amplification served to estimate nucleated cell counts. TCRdb's copy holds only in-frame clones and misses some; the assay was immunoSEQ multiplex PCR. For V, J and clone size, that table is used; D and trimming come from the DNA. Among about 270,000 clones listed, about 87% were seen once. From germline, CDR1 is MGHRA and CDR2 YSYEKL. The CDR3 loop spans 15 amino acids. Losses at the gene ends were 4 bases for V and 3 bases for J; bases not matched to a gene: 8.

The sequence derives from a woman aged 45-65 years who had recovered from COVID-19. The specimen sequenced was PBMCs or T cells enriched from blood (not recorded which). The rearrangement joins TRBV4-1 to TRBJ2-7; 8 bases fit TRBD2. The CDR3 reads CASSLGLAGNYEQYF. The CDR3 bases are TGCGCCAGCAGCCTGGGTTTAGCGGGAAACTACGAGCAGTACTTC.